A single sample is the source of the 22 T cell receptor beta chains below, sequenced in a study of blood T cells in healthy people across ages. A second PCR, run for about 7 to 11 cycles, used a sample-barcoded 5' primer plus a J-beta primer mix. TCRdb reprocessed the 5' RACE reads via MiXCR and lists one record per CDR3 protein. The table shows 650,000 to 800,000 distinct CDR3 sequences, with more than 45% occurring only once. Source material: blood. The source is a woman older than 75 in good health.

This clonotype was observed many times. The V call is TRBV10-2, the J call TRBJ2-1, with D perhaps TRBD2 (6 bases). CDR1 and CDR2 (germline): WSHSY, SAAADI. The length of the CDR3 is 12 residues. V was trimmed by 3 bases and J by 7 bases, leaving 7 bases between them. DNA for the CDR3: TGCGCCAGCAGTGACGGGGGAAATGAGCAGTTCTTC. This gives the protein CASSDGGNEQFF.

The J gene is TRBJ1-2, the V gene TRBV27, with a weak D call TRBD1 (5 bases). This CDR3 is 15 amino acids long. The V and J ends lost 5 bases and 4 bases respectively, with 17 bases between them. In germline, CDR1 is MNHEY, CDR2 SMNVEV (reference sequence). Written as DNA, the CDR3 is TGTGCCAGCAGTCAATCGACCGGGGGTGGCTATGGCTACACCTTC. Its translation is CASSQSTGGGYGYTF.

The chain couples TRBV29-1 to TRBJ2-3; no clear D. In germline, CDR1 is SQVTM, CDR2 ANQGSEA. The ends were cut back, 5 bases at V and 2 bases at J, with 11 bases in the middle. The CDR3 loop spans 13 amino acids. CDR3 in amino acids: CSVRKGFTDTQYF. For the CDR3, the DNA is TGCAGCGTTAGGAAGGGATTCACAGATACGCAGTATTTT.

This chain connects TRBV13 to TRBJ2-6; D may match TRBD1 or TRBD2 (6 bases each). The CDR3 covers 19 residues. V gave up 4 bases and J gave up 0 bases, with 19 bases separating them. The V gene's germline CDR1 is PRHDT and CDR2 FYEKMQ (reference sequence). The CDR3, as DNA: TGTGCCAGCAGCTACCGGAAGATCGGGGGCTCCTCTGGGGCCAACGTCCTGACTTTC. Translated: CASSYRKIGGSSGANVLTF.

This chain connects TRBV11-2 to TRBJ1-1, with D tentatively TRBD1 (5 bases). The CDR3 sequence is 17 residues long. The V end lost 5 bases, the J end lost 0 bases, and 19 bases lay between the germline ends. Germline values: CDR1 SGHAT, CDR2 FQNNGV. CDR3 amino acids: CASSKGGKGRMNTEAFF. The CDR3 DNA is TGTGCCAGCAGCAAAGGCGGGAAGGGGCGGATGAACACTGAAGCTTTCTTT.

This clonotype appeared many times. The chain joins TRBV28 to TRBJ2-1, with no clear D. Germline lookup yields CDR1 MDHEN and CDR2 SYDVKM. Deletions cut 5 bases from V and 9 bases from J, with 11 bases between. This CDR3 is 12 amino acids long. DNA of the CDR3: TGTGCCAGCAGTCTTTGGCGCAGTGAGCAGTTCTTC. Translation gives CASSLWRSEQFF.

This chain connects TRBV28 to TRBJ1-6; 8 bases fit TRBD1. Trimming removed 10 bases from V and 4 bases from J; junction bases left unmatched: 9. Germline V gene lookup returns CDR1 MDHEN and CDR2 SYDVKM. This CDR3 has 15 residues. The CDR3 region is CATLGQGRYNSPLHF. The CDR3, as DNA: TGTGCCACCCTCGGACAGGGCCGATATAATTCACCCCTCCACTTT. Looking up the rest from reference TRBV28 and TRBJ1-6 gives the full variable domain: DVKVTQSSRYLVKRTGEKVFLECVQDMDHENMFWYRQDPGLGLRLIYFSYDVKMKEKGDIPEGYSVSREKKERFSLILESASTNQTSMYLCATLGQGRYNSPLHFGNGTRLTVT.

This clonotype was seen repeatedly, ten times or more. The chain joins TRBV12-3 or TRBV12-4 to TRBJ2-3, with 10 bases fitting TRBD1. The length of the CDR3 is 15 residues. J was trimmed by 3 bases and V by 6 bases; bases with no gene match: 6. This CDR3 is CASRGRQGATDTQYF. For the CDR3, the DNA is TGTGCCAGCAGGGGCCGACAGGGGGCAACAGATACGCAGTATTTT.

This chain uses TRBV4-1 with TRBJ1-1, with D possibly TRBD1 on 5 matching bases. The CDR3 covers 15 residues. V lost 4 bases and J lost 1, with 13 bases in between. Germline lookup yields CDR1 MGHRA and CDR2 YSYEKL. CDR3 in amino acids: CASSRTDTGNTEAFF. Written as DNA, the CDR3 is TGCGCCAGCAGCCGCACCGACACAGGGAACACTGAAGCTTTCTTT.

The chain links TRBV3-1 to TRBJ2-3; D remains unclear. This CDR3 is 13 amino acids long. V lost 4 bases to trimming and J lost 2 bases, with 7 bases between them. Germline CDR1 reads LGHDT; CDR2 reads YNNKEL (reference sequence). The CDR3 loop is CASSLFVTDTQYF. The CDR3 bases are TGTGCCAGCAGCCTTTTTGTCACAGATACGCAGTATTTT.

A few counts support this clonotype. In DNA form, the CDR3 reads TGTGCCAGCAGCCGCTGGGAAGGGGGGGAGCTGTTTTTT. It encodes CASSRWEGGELFF. The chain links TRBV28 to TRBJ2-2; no reliable D call. This CDR3 is 13 amino acids long. The V gene lost 6 bases and the J gene lost 8 bases, with 13 bases spanning the gap. Germline V lookup: CDR1 MDHEN, CDR2 SYDVKM. The full variable domain, completed using reference TRBV28 and TRBJ2-2, is DVKVTQSSRYLVKRTGEKVFLECVQDMDHENMFWYRQDPGLGLRLIYFSYDVKMKEKGDIPEGYSVSREKKERFSLILESASTNQTSMYLCASSRWEGGELFFGEGSRLTVL.

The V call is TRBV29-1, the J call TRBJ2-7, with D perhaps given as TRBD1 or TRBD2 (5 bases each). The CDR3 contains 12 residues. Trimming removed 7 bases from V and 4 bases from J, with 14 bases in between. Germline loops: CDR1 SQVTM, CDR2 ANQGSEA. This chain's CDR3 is CSAGTGTYEQYF. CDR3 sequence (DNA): TGCAGCGCCGGAACGGGGACGTACGAGCAGTACTTC.

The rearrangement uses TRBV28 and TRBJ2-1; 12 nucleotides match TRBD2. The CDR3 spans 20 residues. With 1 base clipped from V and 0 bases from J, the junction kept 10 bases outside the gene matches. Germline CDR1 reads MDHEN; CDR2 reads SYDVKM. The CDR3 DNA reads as TGTGCCAGCAGTTTATACGGGACTAGCGGGCCGAGGAGCTCCTACAATGAGCAGTTCTTC. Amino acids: CASSLYGTSGPRSSYNEQFF.

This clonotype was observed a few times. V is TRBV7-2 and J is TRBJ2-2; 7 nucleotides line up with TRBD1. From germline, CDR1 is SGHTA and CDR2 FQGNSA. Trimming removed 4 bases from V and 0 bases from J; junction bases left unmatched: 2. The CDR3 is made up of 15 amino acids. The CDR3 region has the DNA TGTGCCAGCAGCTACGACAGGGCGAACACCGGGGAGCTGTTTTTT. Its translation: CASSYDRANTGELFF.

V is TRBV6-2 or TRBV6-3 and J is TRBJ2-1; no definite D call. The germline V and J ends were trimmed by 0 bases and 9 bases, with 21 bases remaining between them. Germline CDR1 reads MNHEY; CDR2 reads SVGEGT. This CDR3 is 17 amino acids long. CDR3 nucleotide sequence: TGTGCCAGCAGTTACTCTTCCGCGCGAACTATAATACTTGAGCAGTTCTTC. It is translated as CASSYSSARTIILEQFF.

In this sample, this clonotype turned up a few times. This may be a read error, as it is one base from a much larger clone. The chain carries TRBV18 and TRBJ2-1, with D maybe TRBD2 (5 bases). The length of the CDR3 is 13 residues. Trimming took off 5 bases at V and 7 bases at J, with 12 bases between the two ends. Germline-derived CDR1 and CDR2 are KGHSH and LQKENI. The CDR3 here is CASSDGVENEQFF. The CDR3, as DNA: TGTGCCAGCTCAGACGGGGTCGAGAATGAGCAGTTCTTC.

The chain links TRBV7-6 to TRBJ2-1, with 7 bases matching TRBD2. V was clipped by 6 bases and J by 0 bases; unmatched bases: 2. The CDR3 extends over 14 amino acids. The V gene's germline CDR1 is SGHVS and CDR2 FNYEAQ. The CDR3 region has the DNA TGTGCCAGCAGGGGCGGGGGCTCCTACAATGAGCAGTTCTTC. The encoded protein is CASRGGGSYNEQFF.

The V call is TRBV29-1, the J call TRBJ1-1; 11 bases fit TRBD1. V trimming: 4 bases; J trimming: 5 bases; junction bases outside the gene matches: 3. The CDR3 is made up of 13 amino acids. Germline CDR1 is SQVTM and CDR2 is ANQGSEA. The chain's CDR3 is CSVGGTGGTEAFF. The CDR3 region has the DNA TGCAGCGTTGGAGGGACAGGGGGGACTGAAGCTTTCTTT.

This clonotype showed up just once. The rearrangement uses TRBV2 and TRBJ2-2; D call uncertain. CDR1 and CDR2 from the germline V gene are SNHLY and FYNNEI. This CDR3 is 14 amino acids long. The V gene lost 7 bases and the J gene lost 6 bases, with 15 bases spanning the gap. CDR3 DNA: TGTGCCAGCATAGAAACGGGTCTATCCGGGGAGCTGTTTTTT. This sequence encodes CASIETGLSGELFF.

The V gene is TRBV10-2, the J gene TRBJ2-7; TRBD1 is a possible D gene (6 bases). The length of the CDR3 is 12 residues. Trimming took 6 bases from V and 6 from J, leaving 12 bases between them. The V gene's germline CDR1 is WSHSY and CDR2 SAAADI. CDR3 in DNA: TGCGCCAGCAGGGGCCAAGGGGGCGAGCAGTACTTC. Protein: CASRGQGGEQYF.

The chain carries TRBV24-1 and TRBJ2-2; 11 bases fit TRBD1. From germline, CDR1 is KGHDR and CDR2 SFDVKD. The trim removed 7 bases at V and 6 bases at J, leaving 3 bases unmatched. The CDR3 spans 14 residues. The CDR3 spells CATRDRGLPGELFF. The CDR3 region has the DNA TGTGCCACCAGGGACAGGGGGCTCCCCGGGGAGCTGTTTTTT.

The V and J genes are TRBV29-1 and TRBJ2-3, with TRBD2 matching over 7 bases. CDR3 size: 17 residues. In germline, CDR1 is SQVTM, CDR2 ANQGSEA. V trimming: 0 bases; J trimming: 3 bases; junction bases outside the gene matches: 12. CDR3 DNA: TGCAGCGTTGAAGATCTCGGCGGGAGAGGAATAACAGATACGCAGTATTTT. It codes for CSVEDLGGRGITDTQYF.